A single T cell receptor (beta chain) is shown here with its context. The data originate from a study of cytomegalovirus exposure and HLA in healthy donors. Germline loops: CDR1 SGHTS, CDR2 YDEGEE. V shed 4 bases, J shed 4 bases, and the junction held 8 bases outside the gene matches. The CDR3 sequence is 15 residues long. The PCR contained 60 Vbeta and 13 Jbeta primers. The table came from immunoSEQ multiplex PCR; TCRdb's copy has only in-frame clones and leaves some out. The sample consists of about 120,000 clones, approximately 81% of them appearing once. Sequenced material: PBMCs. The receptor's source is a male donor in good health and CMV-seronegative. The V and J genes are TRBV5-8 and TRBJ2-3, with 8 bases lining up with TRBD1. In nucleotides, the CDR3 is TGTGCCAGCAGCACCGGACAGGGAACGGCAGATACGCAGTATTTT. Translated: CASSTGQGTADTQYF.